This T cell receptor (beta chain) was obtained from a study of cytomegalovirus exposure and HLA in healthy donors (TCRdb year 2017). About the full investigation: According to an earlier analysis of 550 to 700 of the donors, 150 million to 200 million T cells yielded 100 million or so unique TCR beta sequences and 276 Gb of sequence data. To predict cytomegalovirus infection status, the study combined high-throughput TCR immunosequencing, statistical association of individual TCRs with disease status, and machine learning. Typing coverage varied by locus: about 629-630 donors for A, B, C, DRB1 and DQB1; approximately 500 for DQA1; more than 600 for DPA1; approximately 450 for DPB1. A separate validation cohort of 90 to 150 different subjects was used in addition to the 666-subject first cohort. Among several hundred genotyped donors of the cohort, an average of approximately 240,000 unique TCR beta nucleotide sequences was sequenced per donor, of which about 18% were non-productive. Of the roughly 400 genotyped donors, 81% were placed in the genetic ancestry cluster associated with self-reported Caucasian donors. The T cell repertoires of several hundred subjects were profiled by immunosequencing and related to cytomegalovirus serostatus. Rather than using new phenotypic data, the later analysis identified candidate immune exposures from TCR beta sequences and from how often those sequences occurred across donors. Every repertoire in the discovery cohort had been generated on one and the same sequencing platform. A later analysis re-analyzed previously published TCR beta repertoires from 600 to 850 donors and added high-resolution HLA genotyping to study TCR occurrence patterns. Because of strong linkage in the cohort, roughly five DR-DQ haplotypes were treated as single units for association and clustering. Roughly 300 gigabases of sequencing data and roughly 81 million unique TCR sequences made up an early release that covered several hundred HLA-typed donors. HLA typing covered class I and class II loci at four-digit resolution. The study aimed to test whether signatures of past pathogen exposure could be identified by cataloging public T cell receptors. A later genetic analysis took genome-wide SNP genotypes for 398 of the 666 donors and used that subset as a discovery cohort. Donor age, sex, ethnicity and CMV serostatus were collected together with the repertoire data. An earlier analysis of 500 to 650 of the donors applied high-throughput TCR beta sequencing to assess whether each TCR beta V gene segment acted as functional or pseudogenic.

The method behind the library was the immunoSEQ multiplex PCR assay. The multiplex PCR relied on a mix of 60 forward primers for TCR Vbeta segments and 13 reverse primers for TCR Jbeta segments. The CDR3 region of rearranged TCR beta genes was amplified from genomic DNA by a multiplex PCR assay. The Illumina HiSeq System was used to sequence the amplified TCR beta libraries as 87-base-pair reads. The published analysis was carried out like this. A later analysis tallied 70 million to 100 million unique TCR beta chains across the approximately 670 repertoires, and approximately 12 million of those chains were shared by two or more donors. Raw reads were error-corrected and collapsed into unique sequences by a nearest-neighbor algorithm in which closely related sequences were merged to remove PCR and sequencing errors. To assign V, D and J gene segments, CDR3 sequences were aligned to IMGT reference sequences. For a sequence to be retained, at least a six-nucleotide match to both a V gene segment and a J gene segment was required. Rearrangements were classified as productive when the CDR3 lacked stop codons and remained in frame with V and J, and all other rearrangements were classified as non-productive. CDR3 was defined by IMGT convention, running from the second conserved V-encoded cysteine to the conserved J-encoded phenylalanine. The earlier analysis of around 640 of the donors excluded sequences that lacked an unambiguous match to a single V gene segment. An earlier analysis of 450 to 650 of the donors called V segments functional above 56.7% productive rearrangements and segregating when the between-donor standard deviation exceeded 5%. A statistical classification framework was built to diagnose cytomegalovirus status from the catalog of TCR beta chain sequences. A later analysis assigned V and J genes by comparing TCR nucleotide sequences with IMGT/GENE-DB human TR gene sequences. In a later analysis, CDR3 sequences and most-parsimonious VDJ recombination scenarios were assigned using the TCRdist pipeline. In a later analysis, each TCR beta chain was defined by its CDR3 amino acid sequence together with its V-gene family, and reads lacking a unique V-gene family were excluded. A later analysis removed 550 to 700 highly shared, low-generation-probability nucleotide sequences to deal with suspected cross-contamination and a sequencing artifact. For each public chain, a later analysis derived a clonal expansion index from normalized ranks of inferred template counts within each repertoire. Generation probabilities in a later analysis came from a VDJ recombination model fitted to out-of-frame rearrangements, and those results were checked against IGoR. In a later analysis, hypergeometric tests were used to score TCR-TCR, TCR-HLA and TCR-CMV co-occurrence, with a repertoire-size bias correction applied to TCR pairs. In a later analysis, false discovery rates were estimated by permuting HLA or CMV assignments 20 times. A later analysis grouped co-occurring TCRs with DBSCAN, adding TCRdist sequence similarity when clustering within HLA-allele-positive subsets. Co-occurrence clustering excluded repertoires with fewer than 30,000 or more than 120,000 public chains, plus five with anomalous nucleotide sharing. TCRdb re-hosts the immuneACCESS table, in-frame sequences only. Its copies lack some clones; in the studies checked, an unresolved V gene accounts for under half of them, and the cause for the rest is not known. V, J and clone size derive from that table, while D and trimming were established from the DNA sequence. This sample's clone table shows 45,000 to 70,000 clones. The ten largest account for 9% to 15% of the sample.

For this clone: What antigen it recognizes has not been identified.

The cohort comprised several hundred healthy bone marrow donors. Cohort members were all nominally healthy when sampled, although unrecorded immune exposures were likely present. The donor was CMV seropositive and was included in the group of almost 300 seropositive cohort members. Every donor gave a peripheral blood sample, and the peripheral blood mononuclear cells from that sample were used for TCR beta sequencing. Genomic DNA was extracted from the blood cell samples with the Qiagen DNeasy Blood Extraction Kit. V lost 1 base and J lost 1 base; the stretch between them is 4 bases long. From the germline V gene, CDR1 is SNHLY and CDR2 is FYNNEI. The CDR3 runs 13 residues from the cysteine to the phenylalanine. The kept DNA is CDR3 alone, 39 bases in frame from the first base. The research as a whole found: Broadly in line with IMGT annotations, most TCR beta V segments showed up in productive rearrangements about 90% or about 30% of the time in an earlier analysis of approximately 600 of the donors. According to a later analysis, parvovirus B19, influenza, CMV and Epstein-Barr virus appeared linked to several top co-occurrence clusters. HLA typing was unavailable for some donors at each locus, so association tests used only the typed subset. In vitro tests confirmed that a few of the cytomegalovirus-associated TCR beta chains recognize cytomegalovirus antigens. According to a later analysis, most CMV-associated TCR beta chains appeared to be HLA-restricted, and the HLA associations seemed to be driven largely by CMV exposure. It was suggested by the authors that the approach could potentially be generalized to other disease states and immunological phenotypes. In a later genetic analysis, fewer N-insertions in productive TCRs were reported among donors in an Asian-associated ancestry cluster than the roughly 710-donor mean. When HLA alleles, especially DR and DQ, strongly co-occurred, attributing TCR associations to individual alleles was difficult. The presence/absence analyses assumed that sequencing depth was roughly uniform across donors, and that assumption may not be true. The study gave a list of some 150 TCR beta chains associated with cytomegalovirus. In both the original and validation cohorts, the classifier was reported to diagnose cytomegalovirus status with high specificity and sensitivity. V-gene and J-gene trimming of TCR beta chains was associated with a missense DCLRE1C variant in a later genetic analysis, and the association was replicated in an independent cohort. Specific HLA alleles were associated with over 15,000 TCR beta sequences at a false discovery rate of 0.05 in a later analysis. Compared with equally common non-associated chains, HLA-associated TCR beta chains in a later analysis were more clonally expanded and had lower generation probabilities. A group of highly shared sequence variants was considered likely to be a technical artifact of the sequencing pipeline. Immune exposure information for the cohort was limited to CMV serostatus. Because the 87-base-pair reads could not distinguish some IMGT-functional V segments, including TRBV6-2 and TRBV6-3, those segments were excluded. Correlated functional status among segregating V segments might be attributable to linkage disequilibrium, but an unknown experimental factor could not be ruled out. About 15 rarely observed V segments, including chromosome 9 orphons, were excluded from the earlier analysis of just under 600 of the donors because counts were too low. This cohort had only TCR beta chains sequenced, and the lack of alpha or paired-chain data limited which features could be detected. A further reported finding was that TCR beta sequences accurately predicted the HLA-A and HLA-B alleles for most subjects in the first cohort. In a later analysis, TCR association rates were found to vary across HLA loci, with the most associated TCRs seen for DRB1 alleles and the fewest for HLA-C alleles. Most TCR sequences were observed very rarely across donors, whereas some public TCRs were present in many individuals.

Sequenced input: PBMCs. The origin of this receptor is a woman aged 25-40 years in good health and CMV-seropositive. The rearrangement combines TRBV2 with TRBJ1-1; a confident D gene designation cannot be given. The CDR3 protein: CASSEVENTEAFF. In nucleotides, the sequence is TGTGCCAGCAGTGAAGTAGAGAACACTGAAGCTTTCTTT.